This entry is about one TCR beta chain. Methods used by the authors: From reference gene primer amplification, estimates of nucleated cell counts were derived. The repertoire was sequenced with immunoSEQ multiplex PCR; TCRdb's copy has only in-frame clones and lacks some. V and J calls and clone size follow that table, whereas D and trimming were derived from the DNA. The profile covers 330,000 or so clones, with around nine tenths appearing a single time and 5% taken by the ten largest. This specimen comes from a study of blood T cell repertoires in COVID-19. Study-wide background: Samples came from the United States, Italy and Spain, spanning acute and convalescent COVID-19.

The cohort comprised adults aged roughly 18 to 90 years residing in around 25 US areas. Which cohort a participant joined came from the clinical history participants gave. This CDR3 comprises 13 residues. V dropped 3 bases and J dropped 1 base, with 6 bases sitting between them. The sequence was collected from a man aged 30 to 39 who had recovered from COVID-19. The sequenced material came from PBMCs or T cells enriched from blood (not recorded which). The chain links TRBV12-3 or TRBV12-4 to TRBJ1-2; no reliable D call. Written as DNA, the CDR3 is TGTGCCAGCAGTTTTGCCAGTAACTATGGCTACACCTTC. Protein product: CASSFASNYGYTF.